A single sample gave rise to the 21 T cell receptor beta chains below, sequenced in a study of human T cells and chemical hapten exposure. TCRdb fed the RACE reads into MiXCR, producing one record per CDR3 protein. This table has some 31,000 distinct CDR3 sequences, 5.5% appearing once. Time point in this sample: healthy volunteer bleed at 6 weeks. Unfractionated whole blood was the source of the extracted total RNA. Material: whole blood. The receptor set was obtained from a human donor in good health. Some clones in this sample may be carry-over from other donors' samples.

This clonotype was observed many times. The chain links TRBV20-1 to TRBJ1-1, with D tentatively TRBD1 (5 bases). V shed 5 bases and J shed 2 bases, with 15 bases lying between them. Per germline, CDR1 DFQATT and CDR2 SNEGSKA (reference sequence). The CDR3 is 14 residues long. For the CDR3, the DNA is TGCAGTGCTCACAGGAAGGGGAGAAACACTGAAGCTTTCTTT. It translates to CSAHRKGRNTEAFF.

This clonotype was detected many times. CDR3 bases: TGTGCCAGCACCCCGATGTCTAGCGGAAACAATTACAATGAGCAGTTCTTC. Protein sequence: CASTPMSSGNNYNEQFF. The chain employs TRBV28 and TRBJ2-1, with 7 bases that match TRBD2. Germline assignment: CDR1 MDHEN and CDR2 SYDVKM. CDR3 length equals 17 residues. The junction had 16 bases not matched to a gene; V was cut back by 7 bases and J by 4 bases. The whole variable domain, remainder taken from reference TRBV28 and TRBJ2-1, is DVKVTQSSRYLVKRTGEKVFLECVQDMDHENMFWYRQDPGLGLRLIYFSYDVKMKEKGDIPEGYSVSREKKERFSLILESASTNQTSMYLCASTPMSSGNNYNEQFFGPGTRLTVL.

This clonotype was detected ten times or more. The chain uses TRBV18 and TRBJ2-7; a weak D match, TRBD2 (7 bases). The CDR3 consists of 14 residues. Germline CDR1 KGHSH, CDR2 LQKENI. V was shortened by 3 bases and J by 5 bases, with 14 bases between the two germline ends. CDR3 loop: CASSPRGPKDEQYF. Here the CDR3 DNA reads TGTGCCAGCTCACCGCGGGGGCCTAAGGACGAGCAGTACTTC.

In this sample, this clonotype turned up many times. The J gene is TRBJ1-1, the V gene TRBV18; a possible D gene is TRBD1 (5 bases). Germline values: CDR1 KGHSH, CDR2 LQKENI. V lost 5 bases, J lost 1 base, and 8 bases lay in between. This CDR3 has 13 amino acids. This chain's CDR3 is CASSDSTNTEAFF. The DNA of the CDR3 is TGTGCCAGCTCAGACAGCACGAACACTGAAGCTTTCTTT.

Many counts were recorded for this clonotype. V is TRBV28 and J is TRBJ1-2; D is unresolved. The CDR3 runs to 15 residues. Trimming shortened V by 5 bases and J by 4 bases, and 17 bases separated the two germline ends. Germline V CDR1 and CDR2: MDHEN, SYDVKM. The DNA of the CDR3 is TGTGCCAGCAGTACCCTCTCCGGGCAGCTCTATGGCTACACCTTC. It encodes CASSTLSGQLYGYTF.

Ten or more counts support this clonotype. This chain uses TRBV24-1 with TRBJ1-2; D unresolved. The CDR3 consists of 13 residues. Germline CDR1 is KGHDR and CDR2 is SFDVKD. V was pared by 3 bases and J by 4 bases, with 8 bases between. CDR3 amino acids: CATSDEAGYGYTF. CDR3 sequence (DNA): TGTGCCACCAGTGATGAGGCAGGCTATGGCTACACCTTC.

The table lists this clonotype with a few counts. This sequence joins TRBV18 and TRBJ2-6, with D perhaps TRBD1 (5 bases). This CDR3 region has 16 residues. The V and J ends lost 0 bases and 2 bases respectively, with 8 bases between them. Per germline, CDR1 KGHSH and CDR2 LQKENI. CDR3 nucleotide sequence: TGTGCCAGCTCACCACCCGGACAACCTGGGGCCAACGTCCTGACTTTC. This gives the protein CASSPPGQPGANVLTF.

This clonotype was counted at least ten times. The CDR3 DNA follows: TGTGCCAGCAGTTTAAGTCTCGCAGGTCGCTATGGCTACACCTTC. It translates to CASSLSLAGRYGYTF. The chain joins TRBV6-5 to TRBJ1-2, with D unresolved. CDR1 and CDR2 from the germline V gene are MNHEY and SVGAGI. CDR3 length: 15 amino acids. Deletions cut 4 bases from V and 4 bases from J, with 16 bases between.

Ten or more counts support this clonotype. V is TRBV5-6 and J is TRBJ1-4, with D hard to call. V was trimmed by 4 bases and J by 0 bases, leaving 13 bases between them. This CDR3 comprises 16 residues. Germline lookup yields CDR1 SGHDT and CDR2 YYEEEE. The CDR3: CASSRSGDTTNEKLFF. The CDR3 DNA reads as TGTGCCAGCAGCCGCAGTGGGGATACAACTAATGAAAAACTGTTTTTT.

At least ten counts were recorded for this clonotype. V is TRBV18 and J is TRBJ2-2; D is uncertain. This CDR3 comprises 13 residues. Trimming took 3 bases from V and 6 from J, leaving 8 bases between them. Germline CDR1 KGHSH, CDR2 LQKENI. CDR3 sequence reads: CASSPVVPGELFF. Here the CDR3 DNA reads TGTGCCAGCTCACCTGTAGTTCCCGGGGAGCTGTTTTTT.

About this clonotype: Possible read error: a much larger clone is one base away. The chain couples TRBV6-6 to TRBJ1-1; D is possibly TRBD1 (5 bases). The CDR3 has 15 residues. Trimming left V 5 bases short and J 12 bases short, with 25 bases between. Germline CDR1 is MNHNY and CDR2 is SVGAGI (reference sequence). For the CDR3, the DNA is TGTGCCAGCAGTACCGGGACGGCTGGGGGGTTGGAAACTTTCTTT. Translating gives CASSTGTAGGLETFF.

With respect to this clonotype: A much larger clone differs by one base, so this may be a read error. CDR3 residues: CANSLPRTEYSNQPQHF. The CDR3 DNA is TGTGCCAACAGTCTCCCTCGGACAGAGTATAGCAATCAGCCCCAGCATTTT. This chain uses TRBV28 with TRBJ1-5, with a possible D match to TRBD1 (6 bases). The CDR3 extends over 17 amino acids. Germline V gene data show CDR1 as MDHEN and CDR2 as SYDVKM.

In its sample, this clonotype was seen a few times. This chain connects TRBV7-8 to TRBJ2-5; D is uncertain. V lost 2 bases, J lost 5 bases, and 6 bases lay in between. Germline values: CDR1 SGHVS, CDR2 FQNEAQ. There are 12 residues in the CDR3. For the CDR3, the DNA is TGTGCCAGCAGCTTACCCCCGGAGACCCAGTACTTC. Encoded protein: CASSLPPETQYF.

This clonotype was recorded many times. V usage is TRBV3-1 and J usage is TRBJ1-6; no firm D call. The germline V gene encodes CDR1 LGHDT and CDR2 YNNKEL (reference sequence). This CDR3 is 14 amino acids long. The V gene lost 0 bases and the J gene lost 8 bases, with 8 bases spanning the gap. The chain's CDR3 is CASSQEGFDSPLHF. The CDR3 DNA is TGTGCCAGCAGCCAAGAAGGGTTCGATTCACCCCTCCACTTT.

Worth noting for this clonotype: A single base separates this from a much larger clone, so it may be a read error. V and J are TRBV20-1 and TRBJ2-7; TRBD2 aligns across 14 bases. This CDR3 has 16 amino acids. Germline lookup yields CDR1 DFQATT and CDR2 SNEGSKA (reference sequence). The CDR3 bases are TGCAGAGCTCTGGGGACTAGCGGGAGTATGTCCTACGAGCAGTACTTC. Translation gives CRALGTSGSMSYEQYF.

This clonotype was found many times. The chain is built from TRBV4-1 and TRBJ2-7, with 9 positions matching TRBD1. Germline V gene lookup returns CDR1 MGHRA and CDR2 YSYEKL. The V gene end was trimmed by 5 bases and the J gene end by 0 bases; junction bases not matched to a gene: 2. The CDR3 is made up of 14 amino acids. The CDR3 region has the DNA TGCGCCAGCAGCAGGACAGGGGACTCCTACGAGCAGTACTTC. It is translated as CASSRTGDSYEQYF.

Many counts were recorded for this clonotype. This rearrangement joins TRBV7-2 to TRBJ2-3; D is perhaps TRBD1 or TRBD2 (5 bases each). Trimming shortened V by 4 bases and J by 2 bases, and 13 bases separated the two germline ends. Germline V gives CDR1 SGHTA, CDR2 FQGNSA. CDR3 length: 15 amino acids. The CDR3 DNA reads TGTGCCAGCAGCTACCGGGACGGCTCCACAGATACGCAGTATTTT. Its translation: CASSYRDGSTDTQYF.

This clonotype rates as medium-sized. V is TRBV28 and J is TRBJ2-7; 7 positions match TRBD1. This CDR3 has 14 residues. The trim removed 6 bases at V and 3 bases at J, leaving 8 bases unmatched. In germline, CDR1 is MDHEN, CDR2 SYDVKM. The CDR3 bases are TGTGCCAGCAGCCCAGGGGGTAGCAGCTACGAGCAGTACTTC. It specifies CASSPGGSSYEQYF.

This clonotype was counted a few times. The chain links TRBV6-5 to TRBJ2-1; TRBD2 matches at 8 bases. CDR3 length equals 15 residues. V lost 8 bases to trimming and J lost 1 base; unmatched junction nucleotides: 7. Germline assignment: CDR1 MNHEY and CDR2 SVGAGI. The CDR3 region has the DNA TGTGCCAGCGGATCCGGCGGGAGGTCCTACAATGAGCAGTTCTTC. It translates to CASGSGGRSYNEQFF.

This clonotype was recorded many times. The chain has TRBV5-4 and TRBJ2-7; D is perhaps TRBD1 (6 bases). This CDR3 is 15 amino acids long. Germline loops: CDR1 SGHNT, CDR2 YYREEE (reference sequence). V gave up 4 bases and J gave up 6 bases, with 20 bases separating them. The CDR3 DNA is TGTGCCAGCAGCGCTTCGGGACACCGGGTGGGCGAGCAGTACTTC. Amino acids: CASSASGHRVGEQYF.

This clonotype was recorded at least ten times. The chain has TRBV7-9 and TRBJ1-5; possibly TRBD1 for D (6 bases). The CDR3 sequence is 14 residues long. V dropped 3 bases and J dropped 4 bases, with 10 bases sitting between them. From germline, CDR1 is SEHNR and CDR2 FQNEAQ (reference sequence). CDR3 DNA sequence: TGTGCCAGCAGCTTCGACCAGGGGAATCAGCCCCAGCATTTT. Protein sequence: CASSFDQGNQPQHF.